A selection of T cell receptor beta chains follows, all from one sample in a study of CD8+CD57+ T cells in acquired aplastic anemia. TCRdb reanalysed the reads using MiXCR and keeps one entry per CDR3 protein. The data contain some 190,000 distinct CDR3 sequences, 50% to 55% of them singletons. What was sequenced was sorted CD4+, CD8+, or CD8+CD57+ T cells (not recorded which) from PBMCs. The receptor source for this set is a human donor in good health, serving as a control. Each CDR3 is given with its conserved first and last residue. The D gene is left open where the match is weak. Clone sizes are given selectively: once, few, many, or a class where the clone is expanded.

d_call: -
v_call: TRBV7-9
j_call: TRBJ2-7
cdr3_length: 12
clone_size: -
cdr3_aa: CASSLVGVEQYF
cdr3_nt: TGTGCCAGCAGCTTAGTTGGCGTCGAGCAGTACTTC

d_call: -
v_call: TRBV7-8
j_call: TRBJ1-2
cdr3_length: 16
clone_size: once
cdr3_aa: CASSLDRGIGNYGYTF
cdr3_nt: TGTGCCAGCAGCTTAGACCGGGGAATAGGGAACTATGGCTACACCTTC

d_call: -
v_call: TRBV9
j_call: TRBJ2-1
cdr3_length: 16
clone_size: -
cdr3_aa: CASSVDGGGVNNEQFF
cdr3_nt: TGTGCCAGCAGCGTAGATGGCGGGGGCGTTAACAATGAGCAGTTCTTC

d_call: -
v_call: TRBV7-2
j_call: TRBJ2-2
cdr3_length: 12
clone_size: many
cdr3_aa: CASRVNTGELFF
cdr3_nt: TGTGCCAGCAGGGTGAACACCGGGGAGCTGTTTTTT

d_call: -
v_call: TRBV27
j_call: TRBJ1-4
cdr3_length: 14
clone_size: -
cdr3_aa: CASRRTVNNEKLFF
cdr3_nt: TGTGCCAGCAGACGGACAGTAAATAATGAAAAACTGTTTTTT

d_call: -
v_call: TRBV6-2/TRBV6-3
j_call: TRBJ2-7
cdr3_length: 15
clone_size: many
cdr3_aa: CASSYGWRGRDEQYF
cdr3_nt: TGTGCCAGCAGTTACGGATGGCGGGGGCGGGACGAGCAGTACTTC

d_call: -
v_call: TRBV7-9
j_call: TRBJ2-7
cdr3_length: 15
clone_size: -
cdr3_aa: CASSLGGGISYEQYF
cdr3_nt: TGTGCCAGCAGCTTAGGAGGGGGGATCTCCTACGAGCAGTACTTC

d_call: -
v_call: TRBV14
j_call: TRBJ1-1
cdr3_length: 17
clone_size: few
cdr3_aa: CASSQGLGHRMNTEAFF
cdr3_nt: TGTGCCAGCAGCCAAGGGTTGGGACACCGCATGAACACTGAAGCTTTCTTT

d_call: -
v_call: TRBV18
j_call: TRBJ2-3
cdr3_length: 14
clone_size: once
cdr3_aa: CASSPPGAGGTQYF
cdr3_nt: TGTGCCAGCTCACCACCCGGGGCCGGAGGTACGCAGTATTTT

d_call: -
v_call: TRBV20-1
j_call: TRBJ1-2
cdr3_length: 13
clone_size: -
cdr3_aa: CSARTGTLSGYTF
cdr3_nt: TGCAGTGCTAGGACAGGCACCCTATCTGGCTACACCTTC

d_call: -
v_call: TRBV2
j_call: TRBJ1-6
cdr3_length: 13
clone_size: -
cdr3_aa: CASSVAPNSPLHF
cdr3_nt: TGTGCCAGCAGTGTAGCCCCCAACTCACCCCTCCACTTT

d_call: TRBD2
v_call: TRBV20-1
j_call: TRBJ2-3
cdr3_length: 16
clone_size: many
cdr3_aa: CSARDRSGGPTDTQYF
cdr3_nt: TGCAGTGCTAGAGATCGGTCGGGGGGTCCCACAGATACGCAGTATTTT

d_call: TRBD1
v_call: TRBV4-3
j_call: TRBJ2-3
cdr3_length: 15
clone_size: many
cdr3_aa: CASSQNRGATDTQYF
cdr3_nt: TGCGCCAGCAGCCAAAACAGGGGGGCCACAGATACGCAGTATTTT

d_call: TRBD2
v_call: TRBV7-9
j_call: TRBJ2-1
cdr3_length: 16
clone_size: many
cdr3_aa: CATEGTLAGAYNEQFF
cdr3_nt: TGTGCCACCGAAGGTACTCTAGCGGGGGCTTACAATGAGCAGTTCTTC

d_call: TRBD2
v_call: TRBV4-2
j_call: TRBJ2-3
cdr3_length: 18
clone_size: -
cdr3_aa: CASSLTSGGADSTDTQYF
cdr3_nt: TGTGCCAGCAGCCTTACTAGCGGGGGGGCCGACAGCACAGATACGCAGTATTTT

d_call: -
v_call: TRBV2
j_call: TRBJ2-1
cdr3_length: 13
clone_size: once
cdr3_aa: CARGVAAYNEQFF
cdr3_nt: TGTGCCAGGGGGGTAGCGGCCTACAATGAGCAGTTCTTC

d_call: -
v_call: TRBV7-2
j_call: TRBJ2-7
cdr3_length: 21
clone_size: -
cdr3_aa: CASSLEAWGPLGGSISYEQYF
cdr3_nt: TGTGCCAGCAGCTTAGAGGCATGGGGACCCCTTGGAGGCTCAATCTCCTACGAGCAGTACTTC

d_call: TRBD1
v_call: TRBV4-3
j_call: TRBJ2-7
cdr3_length: 13
clone_size: -
cdr3_aa: CASSRGTGYEQYF
cdr3_nt: TGCGCCAGCAGCCGGGGGACAGGCTACGAGCAGTACTTC

d_call: TRBD1
v_call: TRBV30
j_call: TRBJ2-7
cdr3_length: 13
clone_size: -
cdr3_aa: CAWGTGSSYEQYF
cdr3_nt: TGTGCCTGGGGGACAGGCAGCTCCTACGAGCAGTACTTC

d_call: -
v_call: TRBV11-1
j_call: TRBJ2-3
cdr3_length: 14
clone_size: few
cdr3_aa: CASSLAGGMDTQYF
cdr3_nt: TGTGCCAGCAGCTTAGCGGGGGGCATGGATACGCAGTATTTT

d_call: -
v_call: TRBV15
j_call: TRBJ2-3
cdr3_length: 13
clone_size: once
cdr3_aa: CATSPGYTDTQYF
cdr3_nt: TGTGCCACCAGCCCAGGGTACACAGATACGCAGTATTTT

d_call: TRBD2
v_call: TRBV10-3
j_call: TRBJ2-1
cdr3_length: 15
clone_size: many
cdr3_aa: CAISESGGALDEQFF
cdr3_nt: TGTGCCATCAGTGAAAGCGGGGGGGCCCTCGATGAGCAGTTCTTC

d_call: -
v_call: TRBV12-3/TRBV12-4
j_call: TRBJ2-6
cdr3_length: 16
clone_size: -
cdr3_aa: CASSSQGGAGANVLTF
cdr3_nt: TGTGCCAGCAGTTCCCAAGGGGGGGCTGGGGCCAACGTCCTGACTTTC

d_call: -
v_call: TRBV20-1
j_call: TRBJ2-7
cdr3_length: 13
clone_size: -
cdr3_aa: CSARPGLASAQYF
cdr3_nt: TGCAGTGCTAGGCCGGGACTCGCCTCGGCGCAGTACTTC

d_call: TRBD2
v_call: TRBV12-3/TRBV12-4
j_call: TRBJ2-5
cdr3_length: 14
clone_size: many
cdr3_aa: CASSFSGGRETQYF
cdr3_nt: TGTGCCAGCAGTTTTAGCGGGGGGAGAGAGACCCAGTACTTC

d_call: TRBD1
v_call: TRBV7-2
j_call: TRBJ2-2
cdr3_length: 17
clone_size: many
cdr3_aa: CASSLPGTVANTGELFF
cdr3_nt: TGTGCCAGCAGCCTTCCCGGGACAGTTGCGAACACCGGGGAGCTGTTTTTT

d_call: -
v_call: TRBV20-1
j_call: TRBJ2-1
cdr3_length: 15
clone_size: many
cdr3_aa: CSSTASRTNYNEQFF
cdr3_nt: TGCAGTTCAACCGCTTCGCGAACTAACTACAATGAGCAGTTCTTC

d_call: -
v_call: TRBV24-1
j_call: TRBJ1-2
cdr3_length: 12
clone_size: once
cdr3_aa: CATSDYAYGYTF
cdr3_nt: TGTGCCACCAGTGATTACGCCTATGGCTACACCTTC

d_call: TRBD2
v_call: TRBV9
j_call: TRBJ2-7
cdr3_length: 14
clone_size: -
cdr3_aa: CASSATSGPYEQYF
cdr3_nt: TGTGCCAGCAGCGCCACTAGCGGGCCTTACGAGCAGTACTTC

d_call: TRBD1
v_call: TRBV12-3/TRBV12-4
j_call: TRBJ2-7
cdr3_length: 16
clone_size: -
cdr3_aa: CASSETRTGNSYEQYF
cdr3_nt: TGTGCCAGCAGTGAAACCCGGACAGGGAATTCCTACGAGCAGTACTTC

d_call: -
v_call: TRBV15
j_call: TRBJ2-1
cdr3_length: 17
clone_size: -
cdr3_aa: CATSRDARMASYNEQFF
cdr3_nt: TGTGCCACCAGCAGAGATGCAAGGATGGCCTCCTACAATGAGCAATTCTTC

d_call: -
v_call: TRBV24-1
j_call: TRBJ2-1
cdr3_length: 15
clone_size: many
cdr3_aa: CATSDGTRIGNEQFF
cdr3_nt: TGTGCCACCAGTGATGGGACTCGAATTGGTAATGAGCAGTTCTTC

d_call: -
v_call: TRBV2
j_call: TRBJ1-2
cdr3_length: 16
clone_size: -
cdr3_aa: CASSERSGRSYYGYTF
cdr3_nt: TGTGCCAGCAGTGAAAGGTCAGGCAGAAGCTACTATGGCTACACCTTC

d_call: -
v_call: TRBV12-3/TRBV12-4
j_call: TRBJ1-1
cdr3_length: 14
clone_size: many
cdr3_aa: CASSFGRRKREAFF
cdr3_nt: TGTGCCAGCAGTTTTGGGAGGAGGAAACGTGAAGCTTTCTTT

d_call: -
v_call: TRBV4-3
j_call: TRBJ1-2
cdr3_length: 14
clone_size: once
cdr3_aa: CASNLYDTQYGYTF
cdr3_nt: TGCGCCAGCAACCTATACGACACTCAGTATGGCTACACCTTC

d_call: -
v_call: TRBV2
j_call: TRBJ1-4
cdr3_length: 14
clone_size: -
cdr3_aa: CASSVGSQGEKLFF
cdr3_nt: TGTGCCAGCAGTGTTGGTTCCCAAGGGGAAAAACTGTTTTTT

d_call: TRBD1
v_call: TRBV7-6
j_call: TRBJ1-5
cdr3_length: 15
clone_size: many
cdr3_aa: CASSLDGTANQPQHF
cdr3_nt: TGTGCCAGCAGCTTAGATGGGACAGCGAATCAGCCCCAGCATTTT

d_call: TRBD1
v_call: TRBV20-1
j_call: TRBJ1-2
cdr3_length: 15
clone_size: -
cdr3_aa: CSARDPRTGDVGYTF
cdr3_nt: TGCAGTGCTAGAGATCCCCGGACAGGGGATGTTGGCTACACCTTC

d_call: -
v_call: TRBV3-1
j_call: TRBJ2-7
cdr3_length: 16
clone_size: many
cdr3_aa: CASSQERVGSSYEQYF
cdr3_nt: TGTGCCAGCAGCCAAGAGAGGGTGGGGAGCTCCTACGAGCAGTACTTC

d_call: -
v_call: TRBV6-5
j_call: TRBJ1-6
cdr3_length: 15
clone_size: many
cdr3_aa: CASRPASGEQSPLHF
cdr3_nt: TGTGCCAGCAGGCCCGCTTCAGGGGAACAGTCACCCCTCCACTTT

d_call: TRBD1
v_call: TRBV7-9
j_call: TRBJ2-7
cdr3_length: 15
clone_size: -
cdr3_aa: CASSSRQGMTYEQYF
cdr3_nt: TGTGCCAGCAGCTCGAGACAGGGTATGACCTACGAGCAGTACTTC

d_call: -
v_call: TRBV14
j_call: TRBJ1-5
cdr3_length: 14
clone_size: few
cdr3_aa: CASSLRGAGQPQHF
cdr3_nt: TGTGCCAGCAGCCTCAGGGGTGCCGGTCAGCCCCAGCATTTT

d_call: TRBD1
v_call: TRBV5-1
j_call: TRBJ1-2
cdr3_length: 16
clone_size: -
cdr3_aa: CASSSAGDRGGYGYTF
cdr3_nt: TGCGCCAGCAGCTCCGCCGGGGACAGGGGTGGCTATGGCTACACCTTC

d_call: TRBD1
v_call: TRBV19
j_call: TRBJ2-7
cdr3_length: 17
clone_size: once
cdr3_aa: CASSTDPRTGSSYEQYF
cdr3_nt: TGTGCCAGTAGTACAGACCCGCGGACAGGGAGCTCCTACGAGCAGTACTTC

d_call: -
v_call: TRBV2
j_call: TRBJ2-1
cdr3_length: 15
clone_size: -
cdr3_aa: CASSQDGTLHNEQFF
cdr3_nt: TGTGCCAGCAGTCAGGACGGGACACTGCACAATGAGCAGTTCTTC

d_call: TRBD1
v_call: TRBV7-9
j_call: TRBJ2-7
cdr3_length: 15
clone_size: few
cdr3_aa: CASSPGTGVNYEQYF
cdr3_nt: TGTGCCAGCAGCCCCGGGACAGGGGTTAACTACGAGCAGTACTTC

d_call: -
v_call: TRBV20-1
j_call: TRBJ1-5
cdr3_length: 13
clone_size: -
cdr3_aa: CSAQLRPNQPQHF
cdr3_nt: TGCAGTGCCCAGCTCCGTCCGAATCAGCCCCAGCATTTT

d_call: TRBD1
v_call: TRBV7-3
j_call: TRBJ1-1
cdr3_length: 15
clone_size: -
cdr3_aa: CASSLRGRGDTEAFF
cdr3_nt: TGTGCCAGCAGCTTAAGGGGCAGGGGGGACACTGAAGCTTTCTTT

d_call: -
v_call: TRBV6-6
j_call: TRBJ2-7
cdr3_length: 15
clone_size: -
cdr3_aa: CASSFLGTGPREQYF
cdr3_nt: TGTGCCAGCAGTTTCCTAGGGACCGGCCCGCGGGAGCAGTACTTC

d_call: -
v_call: TRBV7-8
j_call: TRBJ1-2
cdr3_length: 13
clone_size: -
cdr3_aa: CASSYTGRYGYTF
cdr3_nt: TGTGCCAGCAGTTATACAGGCCGCTATGGCTACACCTTC

d_call: -
v_call: TRBV7-6
j_call: TRBJ1-1
cdr3_length: 11
clone_size: -
cdr3_aa: CASSLGVEAFF
cdr3_nt: TGTGCCAGCAGCTTAGGAGTTGAAGCTTTCTTT

d_call: -
v_call: TRBV6-1
j_call: TRBJ1-6
cdr3_length: 14
clone_size: -
cdr3_aa: CASSPSFRDSPLHF
cdr3_nt: TGTGCCAGCAGTCCGAGTTTTAGAGATTCACCCCTCCACTTT

d_call: -
v_call: TRBV9
j_call: TRBJ2-2
cdr3_length: 14
clone_size: -
cdr3_aa: CASSETVGTGELFF
cdr3_nt: TGTGCCAGCAGCGAAACAGTGGGCACCGGGGAGCTGTTTTTT

d_call: TRBD1
v_call: TRBV7-9
j_call: TRBJ2-7
cdr3_length: 13
clone_size: few
cdr3_aa: CASSQQGADEQYF
cdr3_nt: TGTGCCAGCAGCCAACAGGGGGCGGACGAGCAGTACTTC

d_call: -
v_call: TRBV29-1
j_call: TRBJ2-1
cdr3_length: 11
clone_size: -
cdr3_aa: CSGTIGPVLFF
cdr3_nt: TGCAGCGGTACAATTGGGCCTGTATTGTTCTTC

d_call: -
v_call: TRBV9
j_call: TRBJ2-1
cdr3_length: 17
clone_size: many
cdr3_aa: CASSVGIGGQTYNEQFF
cdr3_nt: TGTGCCAGCAGCGTAGGAATCGGGGGCCAAACCTACAATGAGCAGTTCTTC

d_call: -
v_call: TRBV10-3
j_call: TRBJ2-1
cdr3_length: 15
clone_size: once
cdr3_aa: CAISGAGHSYNEQFF
cdr3_nt: TGTGCCATCAGTGGGGCGGGCCACTCCTACAATGAGCAGTTCTTC

d_call: -
v_call: TRBV29-1
j_call: TRBJ2-7
cdr3_length: 14
clone_size: many
cdr3_aa: CSVVGGGAPDEQYF
cdr3_nt: TGCAGCGTTGTTGGAGGGGGCGCCCCCGACGAGCAGTACTTC

d_call: -
v_call: TRBV28
j_call: TRBJ1-1
cdr3_length: 12
clone_size: few
cdr3_aa: CASSFPYTEAFF
cdr3_nt: TGTGCCAGCAGTTTCCCCTACACTGAAGCTTTCTTT

d_call: TRBD2
v_call: TRBV20-1
j_call: TRBJ2-7
cdr3_length: 14
clone_size: -
cdr3_aa: CSASGGGSNYEQYF
cdr3_nt: TGCAGTGCCTCGGGGGGGGGCTCAAACTACGAGCAGTACTTC